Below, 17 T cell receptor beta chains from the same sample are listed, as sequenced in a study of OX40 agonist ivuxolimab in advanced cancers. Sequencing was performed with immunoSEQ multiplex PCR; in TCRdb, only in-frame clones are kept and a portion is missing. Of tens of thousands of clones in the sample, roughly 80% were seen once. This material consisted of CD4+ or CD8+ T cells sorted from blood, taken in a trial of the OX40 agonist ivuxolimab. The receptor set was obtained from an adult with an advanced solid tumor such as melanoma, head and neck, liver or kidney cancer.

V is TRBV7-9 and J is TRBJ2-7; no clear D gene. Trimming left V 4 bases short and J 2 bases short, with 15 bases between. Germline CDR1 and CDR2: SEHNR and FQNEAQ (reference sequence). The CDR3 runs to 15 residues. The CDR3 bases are TGTGCCAGCAGCTCCTTTCACGGTGTCCCCTACGAGCAGTACTTC. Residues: CASSSFHGVPYEQYF.

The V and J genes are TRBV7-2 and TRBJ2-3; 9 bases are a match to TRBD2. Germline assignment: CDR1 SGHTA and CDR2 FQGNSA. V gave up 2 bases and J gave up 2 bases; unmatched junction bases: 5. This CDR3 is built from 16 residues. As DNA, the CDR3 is TGTGCCAGCAGCTTATCGCGGGGGGGAACCACAGATACGCAGTATTTT. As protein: CASSLSRGGTTDTQYF.

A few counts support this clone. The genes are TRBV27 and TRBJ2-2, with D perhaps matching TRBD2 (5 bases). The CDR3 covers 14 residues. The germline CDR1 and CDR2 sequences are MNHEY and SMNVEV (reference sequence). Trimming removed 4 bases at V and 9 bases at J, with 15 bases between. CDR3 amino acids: CASSSPERPRELFF. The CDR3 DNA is TGTGCCAGCAGTTCCCCCGAGCGGCCCCGGGAGCTGTTTTTT.

CDR3 DNA sequence: TGTGCCAGCAGCGTAGCCGGAGGGCGAAGCAATCAGCCCCAGCATTTT. Its translation is CASSVAGGRSNQPQHF. V usage is TRBV9 and J usage is TRBJ1-5; D unclear. Trimming shortened V by 0 bases and J by 1 base, and 11 bases separated the two germline ends. The CDR3 is 16 amino acids. Germline V lookup: CDR1 SGDLS, CDR2 YYNGEE.

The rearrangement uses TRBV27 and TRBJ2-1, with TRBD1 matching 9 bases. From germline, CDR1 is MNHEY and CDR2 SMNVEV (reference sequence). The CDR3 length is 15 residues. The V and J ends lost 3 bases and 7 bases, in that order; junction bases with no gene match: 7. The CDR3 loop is CASSFLGTGSNEQFF. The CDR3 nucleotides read TGTGCCAGCAGTTTCCTCGGGACAGGGTCGAATGAGCAGTTCTTC.

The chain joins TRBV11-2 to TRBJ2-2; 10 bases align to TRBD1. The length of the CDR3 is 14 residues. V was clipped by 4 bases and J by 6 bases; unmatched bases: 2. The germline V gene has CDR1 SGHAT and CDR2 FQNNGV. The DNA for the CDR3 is TGTGCCAGCAGCTCGACAGGGGGCCCCGGGGAGCTGTTTTTT. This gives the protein CASSSTGGPGELFF.

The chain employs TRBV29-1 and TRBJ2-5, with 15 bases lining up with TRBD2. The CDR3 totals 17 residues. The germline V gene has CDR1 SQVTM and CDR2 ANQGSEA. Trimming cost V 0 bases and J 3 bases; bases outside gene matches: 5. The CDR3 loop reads CSVEDWTSGGVKETQYF. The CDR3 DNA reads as TGCAGCGTTGAAGACTGGACTAGCGGGGGGGTGAAAGAGACCCAGTACTTC.

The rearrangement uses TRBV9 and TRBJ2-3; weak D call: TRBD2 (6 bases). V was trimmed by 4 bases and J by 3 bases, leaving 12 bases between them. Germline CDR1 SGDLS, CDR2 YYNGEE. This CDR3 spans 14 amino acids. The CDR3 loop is CASSLLGGTDTQYF. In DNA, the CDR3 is TGTGCCAGCAGCCTCCTCGGGGGTACAGATACGCAGTATTTT.

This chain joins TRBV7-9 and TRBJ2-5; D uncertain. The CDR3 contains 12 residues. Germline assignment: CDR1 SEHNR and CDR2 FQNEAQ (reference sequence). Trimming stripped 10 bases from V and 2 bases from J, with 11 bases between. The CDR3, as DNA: TGTGCCACCGAGGACGTACAAGAGACCCAGTACTTC. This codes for CATEDVQETQYF.

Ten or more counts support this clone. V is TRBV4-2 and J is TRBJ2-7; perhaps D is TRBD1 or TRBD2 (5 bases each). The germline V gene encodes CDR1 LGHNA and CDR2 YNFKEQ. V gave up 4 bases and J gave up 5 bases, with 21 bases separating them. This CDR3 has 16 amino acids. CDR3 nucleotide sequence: TGTGCCAGCAGCCCGGGGTTGGGGAGAGGGGCGGACGAGCAGTACTTC. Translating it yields CASSPGLGRGADEQYF.

This chain's CDR3 is CASSLRGSNYGYTF. The DNA of the CDR3 is TGTGCCAGCAGTCTGCGGGGGAGTAACTATGGCTACACCTTC. This chain joins TRBV6-1 and TRBJ1-2; maybe TRBD1 (5 bases). This CDR3 is built from 14 residues. Looked up from germline, CDR1 is MNHNS and CDR2 is SASEGT. The V gene lost 5 bases and the J gene lost 1 base, with 11 bases spanning the gap.

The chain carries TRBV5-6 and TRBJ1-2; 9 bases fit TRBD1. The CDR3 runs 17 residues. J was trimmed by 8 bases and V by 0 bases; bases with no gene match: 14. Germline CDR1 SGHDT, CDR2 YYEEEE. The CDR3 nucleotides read TGTGCCAGCAGCTTGGGACGGACCGGGACAGGGCGCGGCGGCTACACCTTC. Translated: CASSLGRTGTGRGGYTF.

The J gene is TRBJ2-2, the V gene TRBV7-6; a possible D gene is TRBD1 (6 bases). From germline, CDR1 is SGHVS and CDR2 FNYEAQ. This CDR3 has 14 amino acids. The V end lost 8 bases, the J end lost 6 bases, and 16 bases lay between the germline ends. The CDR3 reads CASCRDTFPGELFF. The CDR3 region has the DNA TGTGCCAGCTGCCGGGACACCTTTCCCGGGGAGCTGTTTTTT.

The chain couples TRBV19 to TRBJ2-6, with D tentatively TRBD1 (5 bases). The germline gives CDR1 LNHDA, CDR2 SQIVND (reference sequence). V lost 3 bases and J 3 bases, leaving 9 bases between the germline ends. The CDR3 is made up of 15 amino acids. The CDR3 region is CASSIPGNGANVLTF. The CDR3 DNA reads TGTGCCAGTAGTATCCCAGGGAATGGGGCCAACGTCCTGACTTTC. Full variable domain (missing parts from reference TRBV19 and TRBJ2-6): DGGITQSPKYLFRKEGQNVTLSCEQNLNHDAMYWYRQDPGQGLRLIYYSQIVNDFQKGDIAEGYSVSREKKESFPLTVTSAQKNPTAFYLCASSIPGNGANVLTFGAGSRLTVL.

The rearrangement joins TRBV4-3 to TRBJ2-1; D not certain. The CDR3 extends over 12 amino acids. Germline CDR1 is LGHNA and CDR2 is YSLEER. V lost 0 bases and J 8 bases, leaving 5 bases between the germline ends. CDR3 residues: CASSQDRDEQFF. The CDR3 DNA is TGCGCCAGCAGCCAAGACCGCGATGAGCAGTTCTTC.

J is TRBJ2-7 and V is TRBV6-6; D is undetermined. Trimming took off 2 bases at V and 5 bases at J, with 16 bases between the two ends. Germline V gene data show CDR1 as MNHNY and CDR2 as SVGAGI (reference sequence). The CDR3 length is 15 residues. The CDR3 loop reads CASSYSAAPSDEQYF. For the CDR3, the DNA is TGTGCCAGCAGTTACAGTGCGGCCCCTTCTGACGAGCAGTACTTC.

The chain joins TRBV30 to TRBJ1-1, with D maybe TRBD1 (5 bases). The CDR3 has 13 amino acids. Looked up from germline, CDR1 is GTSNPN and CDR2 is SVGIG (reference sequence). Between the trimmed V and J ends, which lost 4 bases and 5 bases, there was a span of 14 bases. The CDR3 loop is CAWTPGQGTEAFF. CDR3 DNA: TGTGCCTGGACCCCCGGCCAGGGAACTGAAGCTTTCTTT.